This TCR beta chain was documented in a study of T cell repertoires in ileal Crohn's disease. On the study more broadly: All patients had surgery for stricturing (around 60%) or penetrating (39%) disease.

The CDR3 runs to 12 residues. Looked up from germline, CDR1 is LNHDA and CDR2 is SQIVND (reference sequence). Assay: immunoSEQ multiplex PCR; the TCRdb copy retains only in-frame clones and omits some. The sample has a few thousand clones; roughly 96% are singletons. This TCR derives from an adult with Crohn's disease. Sequencing used ileal tissue. J is TRBJ1-5 and V is TRBV19; 8 bases are shared with TRBD1. The CDR3 DNA is TGTGTTGCCGGGACAGGTCCGTGGCCCCAGCATTTT. Its protein product is CVAGTGPWPQHF. The entire variable domain, with the rest obtained from reference TRBV19 and TRBJ1-5, is as follows: DGGITQSPKYLFRKEGQNVTLSCEQNLNHDAMYWYRQDPGQGLRLIYYSQIVNDFQKGDIAEGYSVSREKKESFPLTVTSAQKNPTAFYLCVAGTGPWPQHFGDGTRLSIL.